This is a list of T cell receptor beta chains from one sample in a study of cytomegalovirus exposure and HLA in healthy donors. Sequencing used immunoSEQ multiplex PCR; TCRdb keeps in-frame clones, though not all of them. The sample shows about 200,000 clones, around 83% of them seen only once. Sequencing used PBMCs. These TCRs come from a woman aged 30 to 39 in good health and CMV-seropositive. CDR3s include the opening cysteine and the closing phenylalanine or tryptophan. Fields, in order: CDR3 length, clone size, D gene, J gene, V gene, CDR3 protein, CDR3 DNA. A D gene is named only where the DNA matches it firmly. A clone size is listed for some rows: how often the clone was seen (once, few, many), or a class if it is expanded.

>14|.|.|TRBJ1-1|TRBV18
CASSPPSVNTEAFF
TGTGCCAGCTCACCACCTTCGGTCAACACTGAAGCTTTCTTT
>13|few|TRBD1|TRBJ1-2|TRBV2
CASRTAGGFGYTF
TGTGCCAGCAGGACAGCAGGGGGTTTTGGCTACACCTTC
>14|.|.|TRBJ1-1|TRBV27
CASSYRVGNTEAFF
TGTGCCAGCAGTTACAGGGTTGGGAACACTGAAGCTTTCTTT
>13|.|.|TRBJ1-1|TRBV5-1
CASSPTRGSEAFF
TGCGCCAGCAGCCCAACGCGGGGGTCTGAAGCTTTCTTT
>15|.|TRBD1|TRBJ2-1|TRBV5-1
CATTSLGQGYNEQFF
TGCGCCACCACATCGTTGGGACAGGGATACAATGAGCAGTTCTTC
>14|.|.|TRBJ1-1|TRBV5-4
CASSLEQGGTEAFF
TGTGCCAGCAGCTTGGAACAGGGCGGCACTGAAGCTTTCTTT
>12|.|.|TRBJ2-7|TRBV18
CASSPSSYEQYF
TGTGCCAGCTCCCCCAGCTCCTACGAGCAGTACTTC
>13|.|TRBD1|TRBJ1-5|TRBV7-2
CASSPDRDQPQHF
TGTGCCAGCAGCCCGGACAGGGATCAGCCCCAGCATTTT
>13|.|.|TRBJ2-3|TRBV29-1
CSTPRHSTDTQYF
TGCAGCACCCCGAGACATAGCACAGATACGCAGTATTTT
>16|.|TRBD2|TRBJ2-7|TRBV5-1
CASSQGLAGATYEQYF
TGCGCCAGCAGCCAGGGACTAGCGGGCGCTACCTACGAGCAGTACTTC
>14|few|.|TRBJ2-7|TRBV2
CASSELAETYEQYF
TGTGCCAGCAGTGAACTAGCTGAGACCTACGAGCAGTACTTC
>15|.|TRBD1|TRBJ2-5|TRBV4-2
CASSQDGRGQETQYF
TGTGCCAGCAGCCAAGACGGCAGGGGGCAAGAGACCCAGTACTTC
>12|once|.|TRBJ1-1|TRBV28
CASDSVDTEAFF
TGTGCCAGCGATTCGGTGGACACTGAAGCTTTCTTT
>17|once|.|TRBJ1-3|TRBV27
CASSLSPHRDSGNTIYF
TGTGCCAGCAGTTTATCCCCCCACAGGGACTCTGGAAACACCATATATTTT
>13|.|TRBD1|TRBJ2-7|TRBV29-1
CSTRQGTGVEQYF
TGCAGCACACGACAGGGGACTGGGGTCGAGCAGTACTTC
>15|.|TRBD1|TRBJ2-2|TRBV5-1
CASSRDRGRAGELFF
TGCGCCAGCAGCCGGGACAGGGGTCGCGCCGGGGAGCTGTTTTTT
>15|.|TRBD2|TRBJ2-7|TRBV9
CASSVGLAGAYEQYF
TGTGCCAGCAGCGTAGGTCTAGCGGGAGCCTACGAGCAGTACTTC
>13|.|.|TRBJ1-1|TRBV7-2
CASSQGSGTEAFF
TGTGCCAGCAGCCAGGGGTCGGGCACTGAAGCTTTCTTT
>17|.|TRBD1|TRBJ2-2|TRBV5-1
CASSSRPGQVNTGELFF
TGCGCCAGCAGCTCAAGACCGGGACAGGTGAACACCGGGGAGCTGTTTTTT
>15|.|.|TRBJ1-1|TRBV15
CATSRGRQTNTEAFF
TGTGCCACCAGCAGAGGTAGGCAGACAAACACTGAAGCTTTCTTT
>15|.|TRBD1|TRBJ2-5|TRBV5-1
CASSLEGQGRQTQYF
TGCGCCAGCAGCTTGGAAGGACAGGGGAGGCAGACCCAGTACTTC
>17|.|.|TRBJ1-5|TRBV28
CASSSQGLGVSNQPQHF
TGTGCCAGCAGTTCTCAAGGCCTCGGGGTAAGCAATCAGCCCCAGCATTTT
>15|.|.|TRBJ2-3|TRBV29-1
CSVGGLAISTDTQYF
TGCAGCGTTGGCGGTCTAGCGATAAGCACAGATACGCAGTATTTT
>16|.|TRBD1|TRBJ1-1|TRBV5-1
CASSLAGQALNTEAFF
TGCGCCAGCAGCTTGGCAGGACAGGCGCTAAACACTGAAGCTTTCTTT
>14|once|TRBD1|TRBJ1-2|TRBV6-5
CASSKGQGGYGYTF
TGTGCCAGCAGTAAGGGACAGGGAGGCTATGGCTACACCTTC
>14|.|TRBD1|TRBJ1-4|TRBV7-9
CASSPDRVGEKLFF
TGTGCCAGCAGCCCGGACAGGGTGGGGGAAAAACTGTTTTTT
>15|.|TRBD1|TRBJ1-3|TRBV9
CASSPATGFVNTIYF
TGTGCCAGCAGCCCCGCGACAGGGTTTGTAAACACCATATATTTT
>13|.|.|TRBJ2-3|TRBV9
CASSATATDTQYF
TGTGCCAGCAGCGCTACCGCCACAGATACGCAGTATTTT
>15|once|TRBD1|TRBJ1-5|TRBV10-3
CAISESGTGDQPQHF
TGTGCCATCAGTGAGTCGGGGACAGGGGATCAGCCCCAGCATTTT
>16|.|.|TRBJ2-3|TRBV9
CASSAGTEGATDTQYF
TGTGCCAGCAGCGCCGGGACTGAGGGAGCCACAGATACGCAGTATTTT
>14|.|TRBD1|TRBJ1-4|TRBV5-4
CASSSRGVGEKLFF
TGTGCCAGCAGCTCCAGGGGGGTCGGTGAAAAACTGTTTTTT
>14|.|.|TRBJ2-3|TRBV7-9
CASSFAGNTDTQYF
TGTGCCAGCAGCTTTGCGGGTAACACAGATACGCAGTATTTT
>15|.|.|TRBJ2-1|TRBV5-1
CASSLEGLLQGEQFF
TGCGCCAGCAGCTTAGAGGGATTGCTACAGGGTGAGCAGTTCTTC
>11|.|.|TRBJ1-2|TRBV5-1
CASRGEDGYTF
TGCGCCAGCAGAGGGGAAGACGGCTACACCTTC
>15|.|.|TRBJ2-3|TRBV28
CASSPGGTLRNTQYF
TGTGCCAGCAGTCCTGGGGGCACCCTCCGCAATACGCAGTATTTT
>15|.|TRBD1|TRBJ2-1|TRBV7-9
CASSLGQGAGNEQFF
TGTGCCAGCAGCTTAGGGCAGGGGGCAGGAAATGAGCAGTTCTTC
>16|.|TRBD1|TRBJ2-3|TRBV18
CASSPRTGRGTDTQYF
TGTGCCAGCTCACCTCGGACAGGGAGAGGCACAGATACGCAGTATTTT
>12|.|.|TRBJ2-7|TRBV5-1
CASSAQAYEQYF
TGCGCCAGCAGCGCGCAAGCCTACGAGCAGTACTTC
>14|once|.|TRBJ2-1|TRBV2
CASSRGRSVDEQFF
TGTGCCAGCAGTAGGGGTAGGAGCGTTGATGAGCAGTTCTTC
>17|.|.|TRBJ1-3|TRBV27
CASSLSGRSAIGNTIYF
TGTGCCAGCAGTTTATCTGGGCGTTCGGCGATTGGAAACACCATATATTTT
>13|few|TRBD1|TRBJ1-2|TRBV6-5
CASSSGQGYGYTF
TGTGCCAGCAGTTCAGGACAGGGGTATGGCTACACCTTC
>14|.|TRBD1|TRBJ2-5|TRBV27
CASRKDRGKETQYF
TGTGCCAGCAGGAAGGACAGGGGAAAAGAGACCCAGTACTTC
>13|.|TRBD2|TRBJ2-1|TRBV28
CASRTSGYNEQFF
TGTGCCAGCCGGACTAGCGGCTACAATGAGCAGTTCTTC
>16|.|.|TRBJ1-1|TRBV9
CASSAHPRELNTEAFF
TGTGCCAGCAGCGCCCACCCGCGGGAGTTGAACACTGAAGCTTTCTTT
>15|.|.|TRBJ1-5|TRBV10-3
CAISAGGDSNQPQHF
TGTGCCATCAGTGCGGGGGGGGATAGCAATCAGCCCCAGCATTTT
>13|many|.|TRBJ2-7|TRBV7-2
CASSLVLRYEQYF
TGTGCCAGCAGCTTAGTGCTGCGCTACGAGCAGTACTTC
>13|.|.|TRBJ2-7|TRBV6-1
CASSSNMPYEQYF
TGTGCCAGCAGCTCTAATATGCCCTACGAGCAGTACTTC
>16|.|TRBD1|TRBJ1-4|TRBV27
CASSPLATGGNEKLFF
TGTGCCAGCAGTCCCCTGGCGACAGGGGGTAATGAAAAACTGTTTTTT
>16|.|.|TRBJ2-7|TRBV5-1
CASSLVGRGSSYEQYF
TGCGCCAGCAGCTTGGTGGGTAGGGGCAGCTCCTACGAGCAGTACTTC
>16|once|.|TRBJ2-3|TRBV12-5
CASALGSGMGTDTQYF
TGTGCTAGCGCCCTTGGCTCCGGGATGGGGACAGATACGCAGTATTTT
>14|.|.|TRBJ2-7|TRBV2
CASSAQGSSYEQYF
TGTGCCAGCAGTGCGCAGGGATCAAGCTACGAGCAGTACTTC
>17|.|.|TRBJ1-5|TRBV5-6
CASSLKLDMREDQPQHF
TGTGCCAGCAGCTTGAAGCTGGATATGAGGGAAGATCAGCCCCAGCATTTT